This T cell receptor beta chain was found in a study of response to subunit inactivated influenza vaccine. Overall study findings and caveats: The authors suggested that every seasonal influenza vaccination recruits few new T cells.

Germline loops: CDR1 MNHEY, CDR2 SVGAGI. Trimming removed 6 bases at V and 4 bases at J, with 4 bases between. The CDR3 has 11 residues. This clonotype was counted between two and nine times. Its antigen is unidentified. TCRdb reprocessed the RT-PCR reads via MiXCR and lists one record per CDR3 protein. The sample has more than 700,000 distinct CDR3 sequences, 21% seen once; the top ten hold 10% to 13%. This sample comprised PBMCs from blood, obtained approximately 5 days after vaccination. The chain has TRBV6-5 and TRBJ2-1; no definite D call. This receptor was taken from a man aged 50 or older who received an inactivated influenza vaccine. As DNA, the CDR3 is TGTGCCAGCAGGCAGTACAATGAGCAGTTCTTC. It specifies CASRQYNEQFF.